Each of the 6 T cell receptor beta chains below was sequenced from the same sample in a study of cytomegalovirus exposure and HLA in healthy donors. The PCR contained 60 Vbeta and 13 Jbeta primers. Data came from immunoSEQ multiplex PCR; TCRdb stores just in-frame clones and leaves some out. The listing records roughly 60,000 clones. Sequenced material: PBMCs. Receptors originate from a male donor in good health and CMV-seronegative.

The chain is built from TRBV7-9 and TRBJ2-7; D might be TRBD1 (5 bases). Germline-derived CDR1 and CDR2 are SEHNR and FQNEAQ (reference sequence). The CDR3 consists of 17 residues. V was clipped by 7 bases and J by 6 bases, with 28 bases between them. DNA for the CDR3: TGTGCCAGCACAGTAGGGGCGGCGCGGTATGTCCTAGGCGAGCAGTACTTC. Protein product: CASTVGAARYVLGEQYF.

As for this clone: An end of the junction differs from the germline gene, which may be a read error. The chain is built from TRBV7-6 and TRBJ2-7, with 8 bases fitting TRBD2. Germline CDR1 SGHVS, CDR2 FNYEAQ. The CDR3 loop spans 18 amino acids. The CDR3 coding sequence is TGTGCCAGCAGTTTAGGGGCACTAGCGGAGGCAACTTACTACGAGCAGTACTTC. Translated, it gives CASSLGALAEATYYEQYF.

This rearrangement joins TRBV5-1 to TRBJ1-6; 10 bases are a match to TRBD1. The germline V gene has CDR1 SGHRS and CDR2 YFSETQ. There are 16 residues in the CDR3. The J segment lost 5 bases and the V segment lost 1 base, leaving 3 bases of the junction unmatched. CDR3 bases: TGCGCCAGCAGCTTGTTGACAGGGGGCGATAATTCACCCCTCCACTTT. Translating it yields CASSLLTGGDNSPLHF.

The rearrangement links TRBV4-2 to TRBJ2-1; D might be TRBD2 (5 bases). The V end was cut by 2 bases, the J end by 7 bases, with 15 bases between. The CDR3 is made up of 15 amino acids. The germline CDR1 and CDR2 sequences are LGHNA and YNFKEQ. The CDR3 nucleotides are TGTGCCAGCAGCCAAAAAGCCTGGGGAGATAATGAGCAGTTCTTC. Translation gives CASSQKAWGDNEQFF.

V and J are TRBV18 and TRBJ1-2, with no clear D. Between the trimmed V and J ends, which lost 2 bases and 7 bases, there was a span of 14 bases. This CDR3 is 14 amino acids long. The germline V gene has CDR1 KGHSH and CDR2 LQKENI. CDR3 in DNA: TGTGCCAGCTCACCAGTGAGGGTTGGATCTGGCTACACCTTC. Residues: CASSPVRVGSGYTF.

This rearrangement joins TRBV6-5 to TRBJ2-5; D perhaps matches TRBD1 (6 bases). The CDR3 consists of 12 residues. From germline, CDR1 is MNHEY and CDR2 SVGAGI. Deletions cut 6 bases from V and 7 bases from J, with 12 bases between. The CDR3 spells CASSLQGGTQYF. CDR3 nucleotide sequence: TGTGCCAGCAGCCTACAGGGCGGGACCCAGTACTTC.